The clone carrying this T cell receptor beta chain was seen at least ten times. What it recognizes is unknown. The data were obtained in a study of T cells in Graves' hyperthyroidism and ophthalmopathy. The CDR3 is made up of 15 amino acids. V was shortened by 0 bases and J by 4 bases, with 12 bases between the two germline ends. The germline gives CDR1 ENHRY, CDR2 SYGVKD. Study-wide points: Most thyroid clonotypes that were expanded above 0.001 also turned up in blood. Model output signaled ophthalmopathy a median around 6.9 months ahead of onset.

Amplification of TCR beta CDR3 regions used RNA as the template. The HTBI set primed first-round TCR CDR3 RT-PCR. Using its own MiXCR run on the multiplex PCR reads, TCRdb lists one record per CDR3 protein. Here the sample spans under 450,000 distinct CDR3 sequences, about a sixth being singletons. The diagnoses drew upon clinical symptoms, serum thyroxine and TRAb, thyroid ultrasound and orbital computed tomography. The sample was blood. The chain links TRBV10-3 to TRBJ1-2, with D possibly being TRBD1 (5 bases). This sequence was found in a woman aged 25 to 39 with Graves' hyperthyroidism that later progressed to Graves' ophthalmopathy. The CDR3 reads CAISESTGPGYGYTF. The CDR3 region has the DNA TGTGCCATCAGTGAGTCTACAGGACCGGGCTATGGCTACACCTTC.